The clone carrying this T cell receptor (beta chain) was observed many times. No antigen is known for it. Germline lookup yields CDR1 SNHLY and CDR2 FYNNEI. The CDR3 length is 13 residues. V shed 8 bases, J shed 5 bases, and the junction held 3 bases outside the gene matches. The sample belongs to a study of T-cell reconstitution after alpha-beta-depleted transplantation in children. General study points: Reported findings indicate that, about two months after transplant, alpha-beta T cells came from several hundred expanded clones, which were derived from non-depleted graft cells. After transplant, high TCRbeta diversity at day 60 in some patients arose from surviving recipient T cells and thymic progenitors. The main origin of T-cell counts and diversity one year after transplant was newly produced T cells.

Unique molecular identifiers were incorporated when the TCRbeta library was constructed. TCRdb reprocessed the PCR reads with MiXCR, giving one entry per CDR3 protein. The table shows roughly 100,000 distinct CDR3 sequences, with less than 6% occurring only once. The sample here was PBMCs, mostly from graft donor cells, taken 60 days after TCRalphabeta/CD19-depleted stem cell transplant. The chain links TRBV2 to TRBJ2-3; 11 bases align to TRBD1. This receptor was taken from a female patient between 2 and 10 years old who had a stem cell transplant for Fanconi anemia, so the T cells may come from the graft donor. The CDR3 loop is CASRDRGRDTQYF. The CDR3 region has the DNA TGTGCCAGCCGGGACAGGGGGAGAGATACGCAGTATTTT.